This TCR beta chain was recorded in a study of a mutant IDH1 vaccine in newly diagnosed glioma. Overall study context: Vaccines began 4-6 weeks after radiotherapy alone, or with temozolomide cycles. Earlier treatment was radiotherapy, temozolomide, or both, with most getting both. Visit V12 was at week 35; visit V13 was at week 47.

The table came from immunoSEQ multiplex PCR; TCRdb's copy has only in-frame clones and leaves some out. The sample records 34,000 or so clones, 81% being singletons. The time point was: week 35, safety follow-up. In every dose of vaccine, 300 ug of mutant IDH1 20-mer peptide was given alongside topical imiquimod. Study results and caveats: In 85% to 95% of patients, immune responses induced by the vaccine occurred.

This CDR3 comprises 13 residues. Germline V gene lookup returns CDR1 GTSNPN and CDR2 SVGIG (reference sequence). Trimming at V came to 2 bases and at J to 7 bases, leaving 7 bases not matched to a gene. As for this clone: The antigen remains undetermined.

Specimen: PBMCs, collected from a glioma patient whose treatment included an IDH1 peptide vaccine. The J gene is TRBJ1-2, the V gene TRBV30; 7 bases agree with TRBD1. The sequence was obtained from a man aged 30 to 39 with glioma. The CDR3 nucleotides read TGTGCCTGGAGTTACAGGGGAAAAAGTGGCTACACCTTC. It is translated as CAWSYRGKSGYTF.